A selection of T cell receptor beta chains follows, all from one sample in a study of alternative splicing in chronic myeloid leukemia remission. TCRdb re-called the bulk RNA-seq reads; one entry per CDR3 protein, DNA not given. The table for this sample gives 75 to 100 distinct CDR3 sequences. The sequences come from PBMCs or total blood leukocytes (not recorded which), collected at diagnosis. The source is an adult with chronic myeloid leukemia. Both conserved end residues are part of each CDR3. Size is stated for part of the rows, as once, few or many counts, or as a class when the clone is expanded.

abundance,v_gene,j_gene,CDR3aa
-,TRBV11-1,TRBJ2-1,CASSQEAYNEQFF
-,TRBV7-2,TRBJ2-2,CASSPDSNTGELFF
once,TRBV5-1,TRBJ2-3,CASSLAGQVTDTQYF
-,TRBV7-8,TRBJ1-6,CASSFAAGNSPLHF
-,TRBV7-6,TRBJ2-3,CASSNGPTDTQYF
-,TRBV4-1,TRBJ1-2,CASSQEDRGGYGYTF
-,TRBV29-1,TRBJ2-7,CSVGTPSSYEQYF
-,TRBV5-4,TRBJ2-4,CASSSGSEAENIQYF
-,TRBV29-1,TRBJ1-1,CSAVRQGARNTEAFF
few,TRBV19,TRBJ1-1,CASSIDQDRSEAFF
-,TRBV6-4,TRBJ2-3,CASSDSISGTPDTQYF
-,TRBV14,TRBJ1-2,CASSQGGFVYGYTF
-,TRBV27,TRBJ2-1,CASSPRLLNEQFF
-,TRBV7-3,TRBJ2-2,CASSLGTGELFF
-,TRBV27,TRBJ2-3,CASSRGGTDTQYF
-,TRBV10-3,TRBJ1-2,CAIEGGNYGYTF
-,TRBV27,TRBJ2-2,CASSFQGSPGELFF
-,TRBV19,TRBJ2-1,CASSIVAGAYNEQFF
-,TRBV9,TRBJ1-2,CASSPQVGLGGYTF
-,TRBV10-2,TRBJ2-3,CASSKGGITDTQYF
once,TRBV19,TRBJ1-1,CASSIGPGGTEAFF
-,TRBV2,TRBJ2-5,CASSEPFQETQYF
-,TRBV2,TRBJ2-1,CASSETSGYYNEQFF
-,TRBV29-1,TRBJ2-3,CSALAGESDTQYF
-,TRBV7-3,TRBJ2-2,CASSWSSGGNTGELFF
-,TRBV19,TRBJ2-1,CASSIVTGSYNEQFF
-,TRBV20-1,TRBJ2-3,CSAQRGGGVDTQYF
-,TRBV11-3,TRBJ2-3,CASSFGGPDTDTQYF
-,TRBV20-1,TRBJ2-7,CSAKGLAGGSYYEQYF
-,TRBV9,TRBJ1-1,CASSVISGRPPHEAFF
-,TRBV4-2,TRBJ2-5,CASSQAPDGGETQYF
-,TRBV20-1,TRBJ2-3,CSTQQGLTDTQYF
-,TRBV6-4,TRBJ2-3,CASSATGTSGQDTQYF